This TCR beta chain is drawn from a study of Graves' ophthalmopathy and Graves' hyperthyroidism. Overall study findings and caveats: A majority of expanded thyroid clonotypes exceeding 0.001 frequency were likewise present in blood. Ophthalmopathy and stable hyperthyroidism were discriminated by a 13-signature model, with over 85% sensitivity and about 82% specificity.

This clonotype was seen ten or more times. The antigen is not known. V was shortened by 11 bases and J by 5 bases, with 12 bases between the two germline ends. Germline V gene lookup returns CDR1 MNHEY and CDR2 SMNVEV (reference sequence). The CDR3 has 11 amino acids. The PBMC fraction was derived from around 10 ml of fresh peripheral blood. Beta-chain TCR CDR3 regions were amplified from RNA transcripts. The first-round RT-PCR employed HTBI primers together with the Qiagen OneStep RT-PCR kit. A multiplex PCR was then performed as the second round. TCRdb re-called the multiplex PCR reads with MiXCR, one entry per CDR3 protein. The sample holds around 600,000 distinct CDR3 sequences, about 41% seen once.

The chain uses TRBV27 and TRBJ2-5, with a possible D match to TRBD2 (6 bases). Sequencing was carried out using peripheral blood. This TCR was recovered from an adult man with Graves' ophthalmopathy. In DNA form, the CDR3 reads TGTGCCTCACGGGGGATGGAGACCCAGTACTTC. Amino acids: CASRGMETQYF.